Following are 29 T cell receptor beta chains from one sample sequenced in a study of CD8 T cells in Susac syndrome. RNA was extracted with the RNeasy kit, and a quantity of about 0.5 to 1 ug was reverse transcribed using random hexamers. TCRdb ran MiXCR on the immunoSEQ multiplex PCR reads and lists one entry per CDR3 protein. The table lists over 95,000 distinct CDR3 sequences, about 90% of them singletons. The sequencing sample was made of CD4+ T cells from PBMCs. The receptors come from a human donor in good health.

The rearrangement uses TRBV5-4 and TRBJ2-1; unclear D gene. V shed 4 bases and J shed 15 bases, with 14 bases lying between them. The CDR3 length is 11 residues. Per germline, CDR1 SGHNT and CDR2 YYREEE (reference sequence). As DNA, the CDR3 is TGTGCCAGCAGCACGATCGAAGAGAGGTTCTTC. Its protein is CASSTIEERFF. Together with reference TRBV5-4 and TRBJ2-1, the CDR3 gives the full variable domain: ETGVTQSPTHLIKTRGQQVTLRCSSQSGHNTVSWYQQALGQGPQFIFQYYREEENGRGNFPPRFSGLQFPNYSSELNVNALELDDSALYLCASSTIEERFFGPGTRLTVL.

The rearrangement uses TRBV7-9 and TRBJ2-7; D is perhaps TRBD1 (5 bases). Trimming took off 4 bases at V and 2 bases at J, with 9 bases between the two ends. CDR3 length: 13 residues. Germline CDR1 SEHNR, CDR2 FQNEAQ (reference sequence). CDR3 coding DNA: TGTGCCAGCAGCTCGGACACTACCTACGAGCAGTACTTC. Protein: CASSSDTTYEQYF.

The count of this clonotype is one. CDR3 sequence (DNA): TGTGCCAGCAGCCTCGTCACGGTCATGAACACTGAAGCTTTCTTT. This codes for CASSLVTVMNTEAFF. The V call is TRBV28, the J call TRBJ1-1; D call uncertain. The CDR3 length is 15 residues. The germline gives CDR1 MDHEN, CDR2 SYDVKM. Trimming shortened V by 6 bases and J by 0 bases, and 14 bases separated the two germline ends.

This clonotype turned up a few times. DNA for the CDR3: TGTGCCAGCAGTTTTACCGGTTGGGGTTTTAAGACCTTC. Its protein product is CASSFTGWGFKTF. The chain is built from TRBV27 and TRBJ1-2, with no clear D. V was cut by 3 bases and J by 14 bases, with 19 bases left in between. The germline gives CDR1 MNHEY, CDR2 SMNVEV (reference sequence). CDR3 length: 13 amino acids.

For the CDR3, the DNA is TGTGCCAGCAGGGCCAGTAGTCAGAACACTGAAGCTTTCTTT. Residues: CASRASSQNTEAFF. The chain links TRBV2 to TRBJ1-1; D gene unclear. The V gene's germline CDR1 is SNHLY and CDR2 FYNNEI. The CDR3 contains 14 residues. V lost 6 bases, J lost 1 base, and 12 bases lay in between.

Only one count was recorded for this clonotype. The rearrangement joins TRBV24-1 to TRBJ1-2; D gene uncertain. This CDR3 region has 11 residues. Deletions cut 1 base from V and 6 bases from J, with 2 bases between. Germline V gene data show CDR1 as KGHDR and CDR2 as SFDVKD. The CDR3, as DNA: TGTGCCACCAGTGATTTAAATGGCTACACCTTC. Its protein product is CATSDLNGYTF.

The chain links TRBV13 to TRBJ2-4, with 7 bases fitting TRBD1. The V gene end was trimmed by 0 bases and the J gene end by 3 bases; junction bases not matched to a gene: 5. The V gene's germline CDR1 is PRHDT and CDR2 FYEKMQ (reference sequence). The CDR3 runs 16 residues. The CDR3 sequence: CASSLGGGAGKNIQYF. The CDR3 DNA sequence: TGTGCCAGCAGCTTAGGAGGGGGCGCTGGCAAAAACATTCAGTACTTC. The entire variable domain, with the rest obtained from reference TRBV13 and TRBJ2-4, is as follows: AAGVIQSPRHLIKEKRETATLKCYPIPRHDTVYWYQQGPGQDPQFLISFYEKMQSDKGSIPDRFSAQQFSDYHSELNMSSLELGDSALYFCASSLGGGAGKNIQYFGAGTRLSVL.

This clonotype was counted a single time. For the CDR3, the DNA is TGTGCCAGCAGCGTAGAGGATGGCAGGATGGAGACCCAGTACTTC. It is translated as CASSVEDGRMETQYF. V and J are TRBV9 and TRBJ2-5; no firm D call. There are 15 residues in the CDR3. Per the germline V gene, CDR1 is SGDLS and CDR2 is YYNGEE. The ends were cut back, 0 bases at V and 5 bases at J, with 14 bases in the middle.

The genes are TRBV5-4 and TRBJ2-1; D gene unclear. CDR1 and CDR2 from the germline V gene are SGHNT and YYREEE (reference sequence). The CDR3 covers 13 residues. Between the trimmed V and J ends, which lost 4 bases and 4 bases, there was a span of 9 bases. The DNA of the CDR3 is TGTGCCAGCAGCCGGCAGGAATACAATGAGCAGTTCTTC. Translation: CASSRQEYNEQFF.

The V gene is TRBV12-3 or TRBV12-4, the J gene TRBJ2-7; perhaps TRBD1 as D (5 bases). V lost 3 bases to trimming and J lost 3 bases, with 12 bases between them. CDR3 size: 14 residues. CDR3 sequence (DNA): TGTGCCAGCAGTTTTCGGGCAGGGCTCTACGAGCAGTACTTC. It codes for CASSFRAGLYEQYF.

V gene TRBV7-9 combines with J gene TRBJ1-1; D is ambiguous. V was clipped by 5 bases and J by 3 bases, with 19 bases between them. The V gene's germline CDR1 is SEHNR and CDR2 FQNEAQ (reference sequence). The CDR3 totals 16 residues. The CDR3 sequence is CASSPDGGLIYTEAFF. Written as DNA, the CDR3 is TGTGCCAGCAGCCCTGACGGTGGGTTAATATACACTGAAGCTTTCTTT.

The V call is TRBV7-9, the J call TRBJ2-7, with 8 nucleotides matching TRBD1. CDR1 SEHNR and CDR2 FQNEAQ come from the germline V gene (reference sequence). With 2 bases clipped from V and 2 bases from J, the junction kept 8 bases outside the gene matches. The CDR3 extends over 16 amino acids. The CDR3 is CASSLRGTGGPYEQYF. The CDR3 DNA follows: TGTGCCAGCAGCTTAAGAGGGACAGGAGGACCCTACGAGCAGTACTTC.

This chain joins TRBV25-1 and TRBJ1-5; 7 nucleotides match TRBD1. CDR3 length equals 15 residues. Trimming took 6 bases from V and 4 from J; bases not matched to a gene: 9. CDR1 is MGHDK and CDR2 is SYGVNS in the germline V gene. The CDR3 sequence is CASSVTGEPNQPQHF. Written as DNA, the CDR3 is TGTGCCAGCAGCGTCACAGGGGAGCCTAATCAGCCCCAGCATTTT.

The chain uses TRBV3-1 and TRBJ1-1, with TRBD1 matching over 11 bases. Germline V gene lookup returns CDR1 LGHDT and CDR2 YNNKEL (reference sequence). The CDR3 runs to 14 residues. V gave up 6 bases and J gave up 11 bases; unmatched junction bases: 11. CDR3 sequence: CASRQHGTGGDAFF. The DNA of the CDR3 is TGTGCCAGCAGACAACATGGGACAGGGGGAGACGCTTTCTTT. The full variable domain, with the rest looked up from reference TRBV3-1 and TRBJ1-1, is DTAVSQTPKYLVTQMGNDKSIKCEQNLGHDTMYWYKQDSKKFLKIMFSYNNKELIINETVPNRFSPKSPDKAHLNLHINSLELGDSAVYFCASRQHGTGGDAFFGQGTRLTVV.

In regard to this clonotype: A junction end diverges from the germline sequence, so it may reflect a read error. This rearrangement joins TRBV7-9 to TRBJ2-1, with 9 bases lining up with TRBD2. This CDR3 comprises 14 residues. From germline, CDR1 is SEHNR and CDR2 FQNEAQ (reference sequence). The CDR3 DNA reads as TGTGGGGGAGCGGGGGGTCCCATCTACAATGAGCAGCTCTTC. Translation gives CGGAGGPIYNEQLF.

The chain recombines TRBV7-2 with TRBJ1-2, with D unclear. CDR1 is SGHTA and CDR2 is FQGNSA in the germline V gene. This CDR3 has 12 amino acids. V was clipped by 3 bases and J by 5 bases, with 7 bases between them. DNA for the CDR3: TGTGCCAGCAGCTTTGATACTTATGGCTACACCTTC. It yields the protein CASSFDTYGYTF.

Here the CDR3 DNA reads TGTGCCAGCAGCCAGGACGGATACAATCAGCCCCAGCATTTT. Translated, it gives CASSQDGYNQPQHF. This rearrangement joins TRBV7-9 to TRBJ1-5; unclear D gene. Trimming removed 5 bases at V and 3 bases at J, with 11 bases between. The CDR3 is made up of 14 amino acids. Germline loops: CDR1 SEHNR, CDR2 FQNEAQ (reference sequence). The full variable domain, in which reference TRBV7-9 and TRBJ1-5 provide the parts outside the CDR3, is DTGVSQNPRHKITKRGQNVTFRCDPISEHNRLYWYRQTLGQGPEFLTYFQNEAQLEKSRLLSDRFSAERPKGSFSTLEIQRTEQGDSAMYLCASSQDGYNQPQHFGDGTRLSIL.

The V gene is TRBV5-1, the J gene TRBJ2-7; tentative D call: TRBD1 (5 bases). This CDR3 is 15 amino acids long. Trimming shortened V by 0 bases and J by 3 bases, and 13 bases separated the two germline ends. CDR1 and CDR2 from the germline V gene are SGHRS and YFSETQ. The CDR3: CASSLGTRPDYEQYF. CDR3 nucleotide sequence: TGCGCCAGCAGCTTGGGGACACGGCCAGACTACGAGCAGTACTTC.

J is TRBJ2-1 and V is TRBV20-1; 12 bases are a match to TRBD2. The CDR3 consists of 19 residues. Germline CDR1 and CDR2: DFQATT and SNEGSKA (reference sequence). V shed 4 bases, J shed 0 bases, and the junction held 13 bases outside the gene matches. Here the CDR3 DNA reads TGCAGTGCTAAAAATCCGGGACTAGCGGGTCGAAGCTCCTACAATGAGCAGTTCTTC. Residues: CSAKNPGLAGRSSYNEQFF.

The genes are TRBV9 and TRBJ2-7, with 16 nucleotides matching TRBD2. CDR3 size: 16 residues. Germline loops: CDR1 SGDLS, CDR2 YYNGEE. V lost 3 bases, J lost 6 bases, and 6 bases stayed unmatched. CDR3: CASSAGLAGGFGEQYF. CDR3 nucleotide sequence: TGTGCCAGCAGCGCGGGACTAGCGGGAGGGTTCGGCGAGCAGTACTTC. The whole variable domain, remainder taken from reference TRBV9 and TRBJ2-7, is DSGVTQTPKHLITATGQRVTLRCSPRSGDLSVYWYQQSLDQGLQFLIQYYNGEERAKGNILERFSAQQFPDLHSELNLSSLELGDSALYFCASSAGLAGGFGEQYFGPGTRLTVT.

CDR3 in DNA: TGTGCCAGCAGTCAACAGGGATCGAACACTGAAGCTTTCTTT. Its protein product is CASSQQGSNTEAFF. The rearrangement uses TRBV3-1 and TRBJ1-1; possible D gene TRBD1, 6 bases. The V gene's germline CDR1 is LGHDT and CDR2 YNNKEL (reference sequence). This CDR3 is built from 14 residues. V gave up 6 bases and J gave up 1 base, with 12 bases separating them.

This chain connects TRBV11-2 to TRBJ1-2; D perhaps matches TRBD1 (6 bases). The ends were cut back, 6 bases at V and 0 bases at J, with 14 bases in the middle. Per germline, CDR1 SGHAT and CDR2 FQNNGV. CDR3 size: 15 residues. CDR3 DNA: TGTGCCAGCAGACAACAGGGAAGAACTAACTATGGCTACACCTTC. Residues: CASRQQGRTNYGYTF. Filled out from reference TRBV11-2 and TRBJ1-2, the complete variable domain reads EAGVAQSPRYKIIEKRQSVAFWCNPISGHATLYWYQQILGQGPKLLIQFQNNGVVDDSQLPKDRFSAERLKGVDSTLKIQPAKLEDSAVYLCASRQQGRTNYGYTFGSGTRLTVV.

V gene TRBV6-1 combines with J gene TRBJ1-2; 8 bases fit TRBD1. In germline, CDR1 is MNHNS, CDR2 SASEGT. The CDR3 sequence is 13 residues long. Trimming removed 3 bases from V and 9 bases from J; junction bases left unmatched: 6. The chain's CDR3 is CASSEDREMRYTF. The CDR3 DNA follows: TGTGCCAGCAGTGAGGACAGGGAGATGCGCTACACCTTC.

CDR3 nucleotides: TGCAGCGTTGGAACAAATTATGGCTACACCTTC. Translated, it gives CSVGTNYGYTF. The V gene is TRBV29-1, the J gene TRBJ1-2; D gene unclear. The germline CDR1 and CDR2 sequences are SQVTM and ANQGSEA. Trimming took off 4 bases at V and 5 bases at J, with 8 bases between the two ends. This CDR3 region has 11 residues.

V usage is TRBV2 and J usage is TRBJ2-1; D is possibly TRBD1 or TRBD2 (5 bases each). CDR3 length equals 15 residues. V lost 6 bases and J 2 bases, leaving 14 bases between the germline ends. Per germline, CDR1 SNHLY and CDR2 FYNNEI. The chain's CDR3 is CASRIRDGPYNEQFF. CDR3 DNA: TGTGCCAGCAGAATCCGGGACGGGCCCTACAATGAGCAGTTCTTC.

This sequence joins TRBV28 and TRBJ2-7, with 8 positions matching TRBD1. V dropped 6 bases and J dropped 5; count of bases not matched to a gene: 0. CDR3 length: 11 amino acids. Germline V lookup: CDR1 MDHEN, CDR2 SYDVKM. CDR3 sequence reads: CASRDRDEQYF. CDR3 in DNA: TGTGCCAGCAGGGACAGGGACGAGCAGTACTTC. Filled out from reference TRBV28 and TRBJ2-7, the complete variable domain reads DVKVTQSSRYLVKRTGEKVFLECVQDMDHENMFWYRQDPGLGLRLIYFSYDVKMKEKGDIPEGYSVSREKKERFSLILESASTNQTSMYLCASRDRDEQYFGPGTRLTVT.

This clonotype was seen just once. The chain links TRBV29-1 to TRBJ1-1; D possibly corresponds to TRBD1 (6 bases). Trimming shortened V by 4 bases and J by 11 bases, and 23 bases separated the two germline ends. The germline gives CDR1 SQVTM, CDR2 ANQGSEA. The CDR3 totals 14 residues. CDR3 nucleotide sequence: TGCAGCGTTGCTACCGCCGGGGGCCCTAGTGGGGCTTTCTTT. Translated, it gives CSVATAGGPSGAFF.

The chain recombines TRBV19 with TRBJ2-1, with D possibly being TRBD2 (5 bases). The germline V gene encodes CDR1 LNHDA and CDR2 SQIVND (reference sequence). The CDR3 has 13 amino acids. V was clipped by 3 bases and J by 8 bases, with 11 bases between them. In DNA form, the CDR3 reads TGTGCCAGTAGTATCGGGGATGGGGATGAGCAGTTCTTC. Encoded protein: CASSIGDGDEQFF.

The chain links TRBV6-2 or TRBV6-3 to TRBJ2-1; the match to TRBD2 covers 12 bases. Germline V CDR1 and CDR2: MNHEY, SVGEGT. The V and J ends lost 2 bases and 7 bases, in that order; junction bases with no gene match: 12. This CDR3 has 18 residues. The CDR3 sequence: CASSYLLLAGGPENEQFF. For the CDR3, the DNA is TGTGCCAGCAGTTACCTTCTCCTAGCGGGAGGGCCAGAAAATGAGCAGTTCTTC.